This T cell receptor beta chain originates from a study of blood T cell repertoires in COVID-19. Overall study: Samples taken during acute and convalescent COVID-19 were collected in the United States, Italy and Spain. In each case, the material was cDNA or gDNA derived from T cells, B-cell-depleted T cells, or PBMCs.

This CDR3 is 13 amino acids long. The germline V and J ends were trimmed by 6 bases and 2 bases, with 9 bases remaining between them. CDR1 SGHNT and CDR2 YYREEE come from the germline V gene (reference sequence). As handled by the study authors: For nucleated cells, counts were estimated from reference gene primer amplification. Profiling relied on immunoSEQ multiplex PCR, and the TCRdb table lists in-frame clones only, not all of them. V and J calls and clone size are as listed in that table; D and trimming were resolved from the DNA. The sample contains 60,000 to 80,000 clones, around 89% of which appear only once.

What was sequenced was peripheral blood. The TCR originated in a human donor in a cohort sampled during active COVID-19. This chain joins TRBV5-4 and TRBJ1-3, with D tentatively TRBD1 (5 bases). CDR3 protein: CASTSDTGNTIYF. CDR3 bases: TGTGCCAGCACCTCGGACACTGGAAACACCATATATTTT.